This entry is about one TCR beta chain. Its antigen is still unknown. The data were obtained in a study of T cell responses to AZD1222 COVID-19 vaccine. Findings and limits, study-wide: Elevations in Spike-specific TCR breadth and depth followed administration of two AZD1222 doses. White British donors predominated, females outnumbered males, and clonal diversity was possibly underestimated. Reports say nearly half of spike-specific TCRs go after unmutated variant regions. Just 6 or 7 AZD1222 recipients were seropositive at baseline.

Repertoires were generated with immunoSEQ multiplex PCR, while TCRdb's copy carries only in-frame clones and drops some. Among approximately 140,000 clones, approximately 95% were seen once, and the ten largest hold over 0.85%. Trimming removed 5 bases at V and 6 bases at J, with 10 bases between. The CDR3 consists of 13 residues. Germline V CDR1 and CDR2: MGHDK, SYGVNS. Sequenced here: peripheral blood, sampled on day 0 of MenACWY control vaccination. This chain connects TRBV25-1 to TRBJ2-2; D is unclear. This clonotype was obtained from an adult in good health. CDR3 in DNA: TGTGCCAGCAGTTCAACTATGGCCGGGGAGCTGTTTTTT. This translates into CASSSTMAGELFF.